This T cell receptor (beta chain) was sequenced during a study of shared clonotypes between healthy human individuals. At the level of the study: The donor pool was made up of two women and a few men aged 18 to 49.

Findings of the study overall: Sharing across several donors was seen in 4% to 6.5% of naive CD4 clonotypes.

The V gene's germline CDR1 is SGHTA and CDR2 FQGTGA. CDR3 length equals 17 residues. The V and J ends lost 2 bases and 6 bases, in that order; junction bases with no gene match: 12. The authors ran the assay at deep level. Per the study methods: Sequence data from immunoSEQ were junction-only and lacked quality scores; consequently, filtering differed. The assay was immunoSEQ multiplex PCR, and TCRdb's table has in-frame clones only and misses some. The D gene and trimming were derived from the DNA, and the V and J assignments and clone size from that table. The data show roughly 2.1 million clones, roughly 91% seen once. On this clone: Antigen unknown.

Cells designated naive CD8 were CD45RO-negative and were positively selected for CCR7, with terminally differentiated effector memory CD45RA+ cells excluded. This TCR was sampled from a man between 18 and 29 years old in good health. Some clones in this sample may be carry-over from other donors' samples. The rearrangement links TRBV7-3 to TRBJ2-1; 8 nucleotides line up with TRBD2. Sequencing was done on a sample of naive CD8+ T cells from PBMCs. The chain's CDR3 is CASSLDGRAIGRNEQFF. The CDR3 coding sequence is TGTGCCAGCAGCTTAGACGGGAGGGCCATTGGGCGCAATGAGCAGTTCTTC.